A selection of T cell receptor beta chains follows, all from one sample in a study of shared clonotypes between healthy human individuals. The method was immunoSEQ multiplex PCR; TCRdb's version includes in-frame clones alone and lacks a portion of them. The profile shows 110,000 or so clones, around two thirds of them singletons. The sequencing input was memory CD8+ T cells sorted from blood. The receptors originated from a woman in her twenties or thirties in good health. CDR3s include the opening cysteine and the closing phenylalanine or tryptophan. The D gene is left open where the match is weak. Clone size is given for some rows only: seen once, a few or many times, or a class if the clone is expanded.

CDR3 DNA,CDR3 protein,V gene,D gene,clone size,J gene
TGTGCCAGCAGCTGGGACATTAATCAGCCCCAGCATTTT,CASSWDINQPQHF,TRBV6-6,NA,few,TRBJ1-5
TGTGCCAGCAACCCGGGCAGGGGATTCTACGAGCAGTACTTC,CASNPGRGFYEQYF,TRBV13,NA,NA,TRBJ2-7
TGTGCCAGCAGCCACGAGGGATATGGCTACACCTTC,CASSHEGYGYTF,TRBV7-9,NA,NA,TRBJ1-2
NA,CASSKVAPGSGYRDRGAEQYF,TRBV21-1,NA,few,TRBJ2-7
TGTGCCAGCAGTAACAGTGGAAACACCATATATTTT,CASSNSGNTIYF,TRBV2,NA,NA,TRBJ1-3
TGTGCCAGCAGTGAAGCGGGGACAGGGGCCCACGAGCAGTACTTC,CASSEAGTGAHEQYF,TRBV6-1,TRBD1,medium-sized,TRBJ2-7
TGTGCCAGCAGTTTTATTAGCGGGAGAGACCCCTACGAGCAGTACTTC,CASSFISGRDPYEQYF,TRBV27,TRBD2,NA,TRBJ2-7
TGTGCCAGCAGCTTGCGGACCGGGGGATTCTACGAGCAGTACTTC,CASSLRTGGFYEQYF,TRBV5-6,NA,NA,TRBJ2-7
TGTGCCAGCAGCTCTAGGTTTGCGGAGACCCAGTACTTC,CASSSRFAETQYF,TRBV11-2,NA,NA,TRBJ2-5
TGTGCCACCAGCAGAGATTCCGGTAGCGGCACAGATACGCAGTATTTT,CATSRDSGSGTDTQYF,TRBV15,NA,once,TRBJ2-3
TGCGCCAGCAGGCCTGACGGGGAACCCTACGAGCAGTACTTC,CASRPDGEPYEQYF,TRBV10-2,NA,NA,TRBJ2-7
TGTGCCAGCACCAGGGTCGGCAATCAGCCCCAGCATTTT,CASTRVGNQPQHF,TRBV6-5,NA,NA,TRBJ1-5
TGTGCCAGCAGCCAACCTGACAGGGGTTACGAAAAACTGTTTTTT,CASSQPDRGYEKLFF,TRBV5-4,TRBD1,NA,TRBJ1-4
TGCGCCAGCAGCTTGGAGGGCGGACCAAATAGCAATCAGCCCCAGCATTTT,CASSLEGGPNSNQPQHF,TRBV5-1,NA,NA,TRBJ1-5
TGCAGCGTTGAGGAGAGGGCCTACAATGAGCAGTTCTTC,CSVEERAYNEQFF,TRBV29-1,NA,NA,TRBJ2-1